What follows are 10 T cell receptor beta chains derived from one specimen sequenced in a study of blood T cell repertoires in COVID-19. The protocol was immunoSEQ multiplex PCR, while the TCRdb copy is restricted to in-frame clones and leaves out a portion. Of around 30,000 clones in the sample, about nine tenths are singletons; the top ten hold approximately 19%. Sequenced material: peripheral blood. Receptors originate from a man aged 80 or over with acute or convalescent COVID-19.

The V and J genes are TRBV7-9 and TRBJ1-4, with 8 bases aligning to TRBD1. Germline CDR1 SEHNR, CDR2 FQNEAQ (reference sequence). The junction had 10 bases not matched to a gene; V was cut back by 5 bases and J by 5 bases. CDR3 length equals 16 residues. CDR3 region: CASSPVTGTGNEKLFF. The DNA for the CDR3 is TGTGCCAGCAGCCCCGTTACCGGGACAGGAAATGAAAAACTGTTTTTT.

The V gene is TRBV2, the J gene TRBJ2-3, with D possibly matching TRBD1 (8 bases). V was shortened by 5 bases and J by 2 bases, with 14 bases between the two germline ends. There are 15 residues in the CDR3. In germline, CDR1 is SNHLY, CDR2 FYNNEI. The CDR3 sequence is CASSLQGGHTDTQYF. In DNA form, the CDR3 reads TGTGCCAGCAGTTTACAGGGGGGGCACACAGATACGCAGTATTTT.

The J gene is TRBJ2-3, the V gene TRBV10-2, with a weak D call TRBD1 (6 bases). The germline V gene encodes CDR1 WSHSY and CDR2 SAAADI. The CDR3 is 13 residues long. The germline V and J ends were trimmed by 4 bases and 5 bases, with 10 bases remaining between them. The CDR3 loop reads CASSVGARDTQYF. CDR3 coding DNA: TGCGCCAGCAGTGTGGGGGCTCGAGATACGCAGTATTTT.

The chain recombines TRBV9 with TRBJ1-6; perhaps TRBD1 as D (5 bases). Deletions cut 0 bases from V and 7 bases from J, with 11 bases between. CDR3 length: 15 amino acids. Looked up from germline, CDR1 is SGDLS and CDR2 is YYNGEE. CDR3 residues: CASSVAGAGNSPLHF. Written as DNA, the CDR3 is TGTGCCAGCAGCGTAGCTGGGGCTGGGAATTCACCCCTCCACTTT.

V is TRBV5-1 and J is TRBJ2-1; perhaps TRBD1 as D (6 bases). In germline, CDR1 is SGHRS, CDR2 YFSETQ. The CDR3 covers 14 residues. The V end lost 4 bases, the J end lost 10 bases, and 18 bases lay between the germline ends. Here the CDR3 DNA reads TGCGCCAGCAGCGCTCCTATACAGGGCAACGAGCAGTTCTTC. Its protein is CASSAPIQGNEQFF.

J is TRBJ1-5 and V is TRBV19, with 9 bases fitting TRBD1. Germline CDR1 reads LNHDA; CDR2 reads SQIVND (reference sequence). V lost 6 bases and J lost 4; bases outside the gene matches: 1. The CDR3 length is 13 residues. The CDR3 nucleotides are TGTGCCAGTAGCGGGACAGGGAATCAGCCCCAGCATTTT. This codes for CASSGTGNQPQHF.

The rearrangement uses TRBV18 and TRBJ2-2, with TRBD1 matching over 9 bases. J lost 3 bases, V lost 8 bases, and 4 bases had no gene match. CDR1 is KGHSH and CDR2 is LQKENI in the germline V gene. The CDR3 is 14 amino acids. CDR3 sequence (DNA): TGTGCCAGCAGCCGGGACAGGGACACCGGGGAGCTGTTTTTT. It codes for CASSRDRDTGELFF.

This sequence joins TRBV19 and TRBJ2-2, with TRBD2 matching over 8 bases. Unmatched junction bases numbered 4, after V lost 4 bases and J lost 0 bases. The CDR3 spans 16 residues. Germline values: CDR1 LNHDA, CDR2 SQIVND (reference sequence). The CDR3 bases are TGTGCCAGTAGTAGGGCACTAGCGGCGAACACCGGGGAGCTGTTTTTT. Residues: CASSRALAANTGELFF.

The genes are TRBV3-1 (or the pseudogene TRBV3-2) and TRBJ2-3; D is ambiguous. Trimming cost V 6 bases and J 2 bases, with 9 bases left between them. This CDR3 is built from 13 residues. Germline CDR1 LGHDT, CDR2 YNNKEL (reference sequence). CDR3 in DNA: TGTGCCAGCAGTCCGACTTTCACAGATACGCAGTATTTT. Translating it yields CASSPTFTDTQYF.

The chain joins TRBV3-1 (or the pseudogene TRBV3-2) to TRBJ2-1, with 7 bases matching TRBD2. Trimming removed 4 bases from V and 6 bases from J; junction bases left unmatched: 21. The germline gives CDR1 LGHDT, CDR2 YNNKEL (reference sequence). The CDR3 is made up of 19 amino acids. CDR3 DNA: TGTGCCAGCAGCCTTCGGGCCCCGACGGTCGGGGGGAAGGGCAATGAGCAGTTCTTC. Translating it yields CASSLRAPTVGGKGNEQFF.